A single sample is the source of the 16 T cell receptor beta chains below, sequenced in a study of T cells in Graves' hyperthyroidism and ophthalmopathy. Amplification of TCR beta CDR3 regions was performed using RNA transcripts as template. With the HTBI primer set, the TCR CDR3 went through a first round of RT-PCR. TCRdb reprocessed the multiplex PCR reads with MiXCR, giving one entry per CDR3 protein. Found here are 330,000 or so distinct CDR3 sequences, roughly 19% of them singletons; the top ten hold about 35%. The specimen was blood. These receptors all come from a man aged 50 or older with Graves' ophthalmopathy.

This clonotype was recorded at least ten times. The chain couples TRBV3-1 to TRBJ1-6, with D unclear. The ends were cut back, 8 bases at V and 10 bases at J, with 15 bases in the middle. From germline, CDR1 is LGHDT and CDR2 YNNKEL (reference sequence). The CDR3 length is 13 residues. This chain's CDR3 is CASGRGDGSPLHF. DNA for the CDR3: TGTGCCAGCGGTCGGGGTGATGGGTCACCCCTCCACTTT.

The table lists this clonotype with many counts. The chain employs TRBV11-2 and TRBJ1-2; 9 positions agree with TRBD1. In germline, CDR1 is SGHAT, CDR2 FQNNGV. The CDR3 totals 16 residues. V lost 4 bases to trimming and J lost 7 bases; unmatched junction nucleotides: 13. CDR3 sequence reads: CASSSYPTGGGTGYTF. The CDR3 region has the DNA TGTGCCAGCAGCTCCTACCCGACAGGGGGGGGAACTGGCTACACCTTC. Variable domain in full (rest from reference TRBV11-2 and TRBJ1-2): EAGVAQSPRYKIIEKRQSVAFWCNPISGHATLYWYQQILGQGPKLLIQFQNNGVVDDSQLPKDRFSAERLKGVDSTLKIQPAKLEDSAVYLCASSSYPTGGGTGYTFGSGTRLTVV.

CDR3 sequence reads: CASSFGQPSIGNTIYF. The CDR3 nucleotides read TGTGCCAGCAGTTTTGGTCAGCCTTCTATTGGAAACACCATATATTTT. The genes are TRBV12-3 or TRBV12-4 and TRBJ1-3; D is unresolved. This CDR3 is built from 16 residues. V was pared by 3 bases and J by 3 bases, with 15 bases between.

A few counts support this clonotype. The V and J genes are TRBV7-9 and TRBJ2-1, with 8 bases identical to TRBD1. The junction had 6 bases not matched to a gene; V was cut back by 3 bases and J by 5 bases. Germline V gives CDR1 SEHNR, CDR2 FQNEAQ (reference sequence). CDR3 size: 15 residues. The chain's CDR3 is CASSFVGQANNEQFF. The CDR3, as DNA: TGTGCCAGCAGCTTCGTGGGACAGGCCAACAATGAGCAGTTCTTC.

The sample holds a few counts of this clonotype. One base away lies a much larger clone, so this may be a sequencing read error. CDR3 coding DNA: TGTGCCAGCAGCTTAGAGGGGGCCGGGGAGCTGTTTTTT. Translating it yields CASSLEGAGELFF. The rearrangement links TRBV7-9 to TRBJ2-2; a possible D gene is TRBD1 (6 bases). Trimming left V 1 base short and J 6 bases short, with 6 bases between. The CDR3 loop spans 13 amino acids. Germline CDR1 reads SEHNR; CDR2 reads FQNEAQ (reference sequence). The variable domain in full, with the rest retrieved from reference TRBV7-9 and TRBJ2-2, is DTGVSQNPRHKITKRGQNVTFRCDPISEHNRLYWYRQTLGQGPEFLTYFQNEAQLEKSRLLSDRFSAERPKGSFSTLEIQRTEQGDSAMYLCASSLEGAGELFFGEGSRLTVL.

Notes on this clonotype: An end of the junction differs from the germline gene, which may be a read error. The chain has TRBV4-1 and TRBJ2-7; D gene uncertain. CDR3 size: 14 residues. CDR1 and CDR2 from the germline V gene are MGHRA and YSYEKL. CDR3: CASSQGETSSEQYF. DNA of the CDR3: TGCGCCAGCAGCCAAGGAGAGACTTCCTCCGAGCAGTACTTC.

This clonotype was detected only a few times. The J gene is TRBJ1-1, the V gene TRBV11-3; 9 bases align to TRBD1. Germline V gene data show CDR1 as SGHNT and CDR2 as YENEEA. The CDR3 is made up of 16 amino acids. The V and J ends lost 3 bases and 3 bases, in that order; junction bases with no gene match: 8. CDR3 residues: CASSFIQGARHTEAFF. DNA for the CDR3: TGTGCCAGCAGCTTCATACAGGGGGCGCGGCACACTGAAGCTTTCTTT.

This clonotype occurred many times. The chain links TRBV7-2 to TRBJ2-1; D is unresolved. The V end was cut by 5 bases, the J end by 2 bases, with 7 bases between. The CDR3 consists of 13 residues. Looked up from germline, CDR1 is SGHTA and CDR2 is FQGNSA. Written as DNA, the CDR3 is TGTGCCAGCAGCCCCCGCCCCTACAATGAGCAGTTCTTC. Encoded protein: CASSPRPYNEQFF.

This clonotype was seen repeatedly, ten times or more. CDR3 sequence: CASSQDKLASNEQFF. The CDR3, as DNA: TGTGCCAGCAGCCAAGATAAGCTAGCAAGTAATGAGCAGTTCTTC. The chain carries TRBV3-1 and TRBJ2-1; TRBD2 is a possible D gene (5 bases). Trimming shortened V by 0 bases and J by 7 bases, and 13 bases separated the two germline ends. CDR1 is LGHDT and CDR2 is YNNKEL in the germline V gene (reference sequence). This CDR3 comprises 15 residues.

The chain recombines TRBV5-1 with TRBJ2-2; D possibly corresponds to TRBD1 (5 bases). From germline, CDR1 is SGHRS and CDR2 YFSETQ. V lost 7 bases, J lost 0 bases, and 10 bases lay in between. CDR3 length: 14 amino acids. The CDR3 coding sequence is TGCGCCAGCCAACAGGAATCGAACACCGGGGAGCTGTTTTTT. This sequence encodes CASQQESNTGELFF.

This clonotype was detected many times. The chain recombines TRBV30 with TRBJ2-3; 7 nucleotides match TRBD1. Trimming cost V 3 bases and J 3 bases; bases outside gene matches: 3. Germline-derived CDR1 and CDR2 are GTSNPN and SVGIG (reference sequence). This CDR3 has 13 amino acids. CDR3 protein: CAWRVQGTDTQYF. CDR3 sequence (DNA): TGTGCCTGGAGGGTACAGGGGACAGATACGCAGTATTTT.

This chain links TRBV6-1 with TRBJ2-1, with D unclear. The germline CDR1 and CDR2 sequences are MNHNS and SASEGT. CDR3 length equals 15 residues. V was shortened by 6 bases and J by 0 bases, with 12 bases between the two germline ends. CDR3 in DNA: TGTGCCAGCAGAGGCAGCGAGAGCTCCTACAATGAGCAGTTCTTC. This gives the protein CASRGSESSYNEQFF.

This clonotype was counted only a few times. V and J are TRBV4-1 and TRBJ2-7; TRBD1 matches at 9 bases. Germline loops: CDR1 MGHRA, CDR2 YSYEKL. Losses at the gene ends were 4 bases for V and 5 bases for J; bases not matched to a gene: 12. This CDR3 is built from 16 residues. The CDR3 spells CASSRSQGQGLDEQYF. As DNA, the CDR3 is TGCGCCAGCAGCCGGTCCCAGGGACAGGGCCTAGACGAGCAGTACTTC.

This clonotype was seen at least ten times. The CDR3 DNA follows: TGCGCCAGCAGCTACACAGGCGTCCCAGAGACCCAGTACTTC. It encodes CASSYTGVPETQYF. The chain carries TRBV5-1 and TRBJ2-5, with a tentative D call TRBD1 (5 bases). Deletions cut 3 bases from V and 4 bases from J, with 13 bases between. Germline V CDR1 and CDR2: SGHRS, YFSETQ. This CDR3 contains 14 residues.

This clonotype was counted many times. The CDR3 region is CASSSAGGRKTEAFF. Written as DNA, the CDR3 is TGTGCCAGCAGTTCGGCAGGGGGCCGGAAAACTGAAGCTTTCTTT. The rearrangement uses TRBV28 and TRBJ1-1; 8 nucleotides match TRBD1. The CDR3 covers 15 residues. Trimming took 4 bases from V and 5 from J; bases not matched to a gene: 9. Germline V gives CDR1 MDHEN, CDR2 SYDVKM.

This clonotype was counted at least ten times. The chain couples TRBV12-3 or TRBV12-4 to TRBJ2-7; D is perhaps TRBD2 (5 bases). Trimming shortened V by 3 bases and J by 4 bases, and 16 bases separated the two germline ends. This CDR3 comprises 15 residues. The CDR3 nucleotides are TGTGCCAGCAGTTTCCGAGGGTCTGGGGATTACGAGCAGTACTTC. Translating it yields CASSFRGSGDYEQYF.